This is a list of T cell receptor beta chains from one sample in a study of blood T cells in healthy people across ages. MiXCR was run by TCRdb on the 5' RACE reads, yielding one entry per CDR3 protein. Here the sample spans 1.5 million to 2 million distinct CDR3 sequences, roughly 28% being singletons. The source material was blood. All receptors come from a woman aged 25 to 39 in good health. The CDR3 runs from the conserved cysteine through the conserved F or W. D genes are given only for firm matches. Expanded clones get a size class; other rows say once, few or many, or leave the size out.

V,size,J,D,CDR3,DNA
TRBV4-1,.,TRBJ2-1,TRBD2,CASSRLAGQNEQFF,TGCGCCAGCAGTAGACTAGCGGGGCAAAATGAGCAGTTCTTC
TRBV7-2,few,TRBJ2-3,.,CASTPGLQTDTQYF,TGTGCCAGCACCCCGGGACTCCAAACAGATACGCAGTATTTT
TRBV28,many,TRBJ2-7,.,CASSRQDTYEQYF,TGTGCCAGCAGTAGGCAGGACACCTACGAGCAGTACTTC
TRBV9,few,TRBJ2-2,.,CASSASVGTGELFF,TGTGCCAGCAGCGCTAGCGTAGGGACCGGGGAGCTGTTTTTT
TRBV6-4,.,TRBJ2-3,TRBD2,CASSDSESSGGTDTQYF,TGTGCCAGCAGTGACTCCGAATCTAGCGGGGGCACAGATACGCAGTATTTT
TRBV30,.,TRBJ1-4,.,CAWSVGGVDEKLFF,TGTGCCTGGAGTGTAGGGGGGGTCGATGAAAAACTGTTTTTT
TRBV20-1,.,TRBJ2-3,TRBD1,CSARDLGTGDFDTQYF,TGCAGTGCTAGAGATCTGGGCACAGGGGATTTCGATACGCAGTATTTT
TRBV15,.,TRBJ2-7,.,CATSRVQRPYEQYF,TGTGCCACCAGCAGAGTCCAGCGGCCCTACGAGCAGTACTTC
TRBV3-1,few,TRBJ2-4,TRBD2,CASSSGTSVNIQYF,TGTGCCAGCAGCTCCGGGACTAGCGTAAACATTCAGTACTTC
TRBV20-1,many,TRBJ2-7,.,CSARDPPSYEQYF,TGCAGTGCTAGAGATCCACCCTCCTACGAGCAGTACTTC
TRBV12-3/TRBV12-4,many,TRBJ2-7,.,CASSSQDGPYEQYF,TGTGCCAGCAGTTCCCAAGATGGCCCCTACGAGCAGTACTTC
TRBV20-1,.,TRBJ2-5,.,CSSYRGAVNQETQYF,TGCAGTTCATACCGCGGGGCAGTCAACCAAGAGACCCAGTACTTC
TRBV6-5,few,TRBJ1-2,TRBD1,CASSYPYTGGQGKRSKGYTF,TGTGCCAGCAGTTACCCTTATACCGGGGGACAGGGGAAGCGGTCGAAAGGCTACACCTTC
TRBV14,.,TRBJ2-4,.,CASSQVEGLGPKNIQYF,TGTGCCAGCAGCCAAGTCGAGGGGCTCGGACCCAAAAACATTCAGTACTTC
TRBV13,.,TRBJ2-1,.,CASSLFRDNEQFF,TGTGCCAGCAGCTTATTTCGGGACAATGAGCAGTTCTTC
TRBV6-6,.,TRBJ1-6,TRBD1,CASRDTRDSNSPLHF,TGTGCCAGCAGAGACACCCGGGACAGTAATTCACCCCTCCACTTT
TRBV18,.,TRBJ1-5,TRBD1,CASSPLPYSAGGEGNQPQHF,TGTGCCAGCTCACCACTCCCGTACTCCGCAGGGGGCGAGGGCAATCAGCCCCAGCATTTT
TRBV7-2,many,TRBJ2-7,.,CASSFLGDEQYF,TGTGCCAGCAGCTTTCTCGGGGACGAGCAGTACTTC
TRBV29-1,many,TRBJ2-1,.,CSALPPPEQFF,TGCAGCGCCCTACCCCCCCCTGAGCAGTTCTTC
TRBV2,once,TRBJ2-4,TRBD2,CASSGGRLAGGRGGNIQYF,TGTGCCAGCAGTGGCGGTCGGCTAGCGGGGGGCCGAGGTGGAAACATTCAGTACTTC
TRBV4-3,few,TRBJ2-2,TRBD1,CASSQEPTGVNTGELFF,TGCGCCAGCAGCCAAGAGCCGACAGGGGTTAACACCGGGGAGCTGTTTTTT
TRBV20-1,few,TRBJ2-5,TRBD2,CSARSGLAGGQETQYF,TGCAGTGCCCGAAGTGGACTAGCGGGGGGCCAAGAGACCCAGTACTTC
TRBV12-3/TRBV12-4,.,TRBJ2-5,.,CASSGRESPVETQYF,TGTGCCAGCAGTGGAAGAGAGAGCCCCGTCGAGACCCAGTACTTC
TRBV5-1,.,TRBJ2-4,.,CASSLGDRSQQYF,TGCGCCAGCAGCCTTGGAGACAGGTCCCAGCAGTACTTC
TRBV4-1,many,TRBJ2-6,.,CASSQDGASGANVLTF,TGCGCCAGCAGCCAAGACGGGGCTTCTGGGGCCAACGTCCTGACTTTC
TRBV6-1,.,TRBJ2-3,.,CASNKGAGDTQYF,TGTGCCAGCAACAAAGGGGCCGGAGATACTCAGTATTTT
TRBV5-1,few,TRBJ2-3,.,CASSLTGTFTDTQYF,TGCGCCAGCAGCTTGACCGGGACGTTCACAGATACGCAGTATTTT
TRBV20-1,few,TRBJ1-4,TRBD1,CSAPLRDRGYEKLFF,TGCAGTGCTCCCCTGAGGGACAGGGGATATGAAAAACTGTTTTTT
TRBV29-1,.,TRBJ1-1,.,CSITENTEAFF,TGCAGCATCACAGAGAACACTGAAGCTTTCTTT
TRBV10-3,.,TRBJ2-5,.,CAISERGGAVKETQYF,TGTGCCATCAGCGAGAGGGGGGGAGCTGTAAAAGAGACCCAGTACTTC
TRBV10-3,many,TRBJ2-7,TRBD2,CAISERGSGSGEQYF,TGTGCCATCAGTGAGAGGGGTAGCGGGAGTGGAGAGCAGTACTTC
TRBV12-3/TRBV12-4,.,TRBJ2-2,TRBD1,CASTTGGLGELFF,TGTGCCAGCACCACAGGGGGCTTAGGGGAGCTGTTTTTT
TRBV4-2,.,TRBJ2-2,.,CASSPQDVNTGERFF,TGTGCCAGCAGCCCTCAGGATGTTAACACCGGGGAGCGGTTTTTT
TRBV5-1,.,TRBJ2-7,.,CASSTSTGGGQYEQYF,TGCGCCAGCAGCACCTCTACTGGTGGGGGCCAATACGAGCAGTACTTC
TRBV7-2,many,TRBJ2-7,.,CASSSGRISPYEQYF,TGTGCCAGCAGCTCCGGTAGAATTTCACCTTACGAGCAGTACTTC
TRBV21-1,.,TRBJ2-7,.,CASSNPPDWTSGYEQYF,TGTGCCAGCAGCAATCCGCCGGATTGGACTAGCGGGTACGAGCAGTACTTC
TRBV11-2,many,TRBJ2-7,TRBD2,CASSLVGSGTDEQYF,TGTGCCAGCAGCTTAGTAGGTAGCGGGACCGACGAGCAGTACTTC
TRBV5-6,few,TRBJ2-4,.,CASSLPGNTQYF,TGTGCCAGCAGCTTGCCGGGAAACACTCAGTACTTC
TRBV20-1,few,TRBJ1-5,TRBD1,CSASGTGNQPQHF,TGCAGTGCTTCCGGGACAGGCAATCAGCCCCAGCATTTT
TRBV7-3,once,TRBJ1-1,TRBD1,CASSLTGRGWNTEAFF,TGTGCCAGCAGCTTAACGGGCAGGGGGTGGAACACTGAAGCTTTCTTT
TRBV4-3,many,TRBJ2-7,.,CASSQEMATTYEQYF,TGCGCCAGCAGCCAAGAAATGGCCACTACCTACGAGCAGTACTTC
TRBV28,.,TRBJ2-7,.,CASRGGPNYEQYF,TGTGCCAGCAGGGGGGGGCCCAACTACGAGCAGTACTTC
TRBV10-3,few,TRBJ2-3,.,CAISENPADADTQYF,TGTGCCATCAGTGAGAATCCAGCGGACGCAGATACGCAGTATTTT
TRBV18,.,TRBJ2-5,TRBD2,CASSPSGAPQETQYF,TGTGCCAGCTCACCTAGCGGGGCGCCACAAGAGACCCAGTACTTC
TRBV7-2,many,TRBJ2-1,.,CASTWGSSYNEQFF,TGTGCCAGCACCTGGGGGAGCTCCTACAATGAGCAGTTCTTC
TRBV28,few,TRBJ1-2,TRBD1,CASRSPTGGLYGYTF,TGTGCCAGCAGGTCCCCGACAGGGGGTCTTTATGGCTACACCTTC
TRBV7-8,few,TRBJ1-2,TRBD1,CASSSRQGAIGGYTF,TGTGCCAGCAGCTCCAGACAGGGGGCAATCGGCGGCTACACCTTC
TRBV20-1,.,TRBJ1-1,.,CSATGTSNTEAFF,TGCAGTGCTACCGGGACAAGCAACACTGAAGCTTTCTTT
TRBV5-1,.,TRBJ2-5,.,CASSPGTQHAQETQYF,TGCGCCAGCAGCCCCGGGACTCAGCACGCCCAAGAGACCCAGTACTTC
TRBV20-1,many,TRBJ2-5,.,CSARDTGSQRETQYF,TGCAGTGCTAGAGACACCGGGAGCCAGAGGGAGACCCAGTACTTC
TRBV4-2,many,TRBJ2-7,.,CASSQTIASPGEQYF,TGTGCCAGCAGCCAAACGATAGCCTCACCAGGGGAGCAGTACTTC
TRBV10-2,many,TRBJ1-2,.,CASRGPTGDYGYTF,TGCGCCAGCAGAGGACCGACGGGGGACTATGGCTACACCTTC
TRBV28,.,TRBJ2-3,.,CASNTGTDTQYF,TGTGCCAGCAACACAGGCACAGATACGCAGTATTTT
TRBV11-2,.,TRBJ1-1,.,CASSPPGVIPEAFF,TGTGCCAGCAGCCCCCCGGGTGTAATCCCTGAGGCTTTCTTT
TRBV7-2,few,TRBJ1-6,TRBD1,CASSNAGTVNSPLHF,TGTGCCAGCAGCAATGCCGGGACAGTGAATTCACCCCTCCACTTT